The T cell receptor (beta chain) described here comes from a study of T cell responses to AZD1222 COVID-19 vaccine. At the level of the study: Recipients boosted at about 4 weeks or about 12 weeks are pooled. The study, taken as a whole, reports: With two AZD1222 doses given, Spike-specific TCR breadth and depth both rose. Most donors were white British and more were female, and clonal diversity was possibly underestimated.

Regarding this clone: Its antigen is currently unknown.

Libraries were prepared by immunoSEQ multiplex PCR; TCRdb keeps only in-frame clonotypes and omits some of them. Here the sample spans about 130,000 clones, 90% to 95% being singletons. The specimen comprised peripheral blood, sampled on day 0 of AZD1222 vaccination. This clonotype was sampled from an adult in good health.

CDR3 in amino acids: CASSTPSPGATDTQYF. CDR3 bases: TGTGCCAGTAGTACTCCTTCCCCGGGGGCCACAGATACGCAGTATTTT. The chain joins TRBV19 to TRBJ2-3, with D possibly being TRBD1 or TRBD2 (6 bases each). The CDR3 totals 16 residues. V was cut by 4 bases and J by 2 bases, with 16 bases left in between. Per the germline V gene, CDR1 is LNHDA and CDR2 is SQIVND (reference sequence).